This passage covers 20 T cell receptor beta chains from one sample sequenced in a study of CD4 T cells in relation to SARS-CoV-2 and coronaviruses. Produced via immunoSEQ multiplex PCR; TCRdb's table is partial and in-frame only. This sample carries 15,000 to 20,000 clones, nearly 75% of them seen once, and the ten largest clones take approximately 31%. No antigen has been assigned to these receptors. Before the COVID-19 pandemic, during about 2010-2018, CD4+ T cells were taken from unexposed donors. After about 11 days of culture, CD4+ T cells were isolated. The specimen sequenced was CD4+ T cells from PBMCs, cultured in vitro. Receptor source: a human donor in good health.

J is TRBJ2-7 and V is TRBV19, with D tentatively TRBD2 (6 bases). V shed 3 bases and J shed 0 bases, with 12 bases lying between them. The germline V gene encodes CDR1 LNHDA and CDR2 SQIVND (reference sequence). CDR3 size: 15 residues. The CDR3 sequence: CASSIQRGDSYEQYF. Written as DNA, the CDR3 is TGTGCCAGTAGTATCCAACGCGGGGACTCCTACGAGCAGTACTTC.

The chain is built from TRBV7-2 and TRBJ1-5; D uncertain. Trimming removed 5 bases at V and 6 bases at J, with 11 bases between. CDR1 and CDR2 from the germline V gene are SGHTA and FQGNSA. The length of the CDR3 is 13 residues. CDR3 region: CASSGKMAQPQHF. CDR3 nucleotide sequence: TGTGCCAGCAGCGGTAAAATGGCTCAGCCCCAGCATTTT.

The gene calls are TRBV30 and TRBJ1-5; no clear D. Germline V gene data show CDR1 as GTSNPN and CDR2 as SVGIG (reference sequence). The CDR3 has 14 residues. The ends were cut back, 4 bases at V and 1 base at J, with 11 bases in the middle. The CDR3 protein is CAWNWAGSNQPQHF. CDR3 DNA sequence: TGTGCCTGGAACTGGGCAGGAAGCAATCAGCCCCAGCATTTT. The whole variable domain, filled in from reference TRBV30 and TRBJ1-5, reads SQTIHQWPATLVQPVGSPLSLECTVEGTSNPNLYWYRQAAGRGLQLLFYSVGIGQISSEVPQNLSASRPQDRQFILSSKKLLLSDSGFYLCAWNWAGSNQPQHFGDGTRLSIL.

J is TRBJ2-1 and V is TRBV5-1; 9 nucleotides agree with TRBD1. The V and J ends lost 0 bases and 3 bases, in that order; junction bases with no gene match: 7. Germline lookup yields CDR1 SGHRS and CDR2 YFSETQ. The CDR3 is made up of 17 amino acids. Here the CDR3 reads CASSLAPTGGNYNEQFF. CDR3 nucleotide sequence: TGCGCCAGCAGCTTGGCCCCGACAGGGGGAAACTACAATGAGCAGTTCTTC.

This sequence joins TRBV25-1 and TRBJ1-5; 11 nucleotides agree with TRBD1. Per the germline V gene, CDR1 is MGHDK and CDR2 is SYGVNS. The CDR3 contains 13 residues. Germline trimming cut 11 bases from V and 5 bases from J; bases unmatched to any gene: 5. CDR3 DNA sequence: TGTGCCTCGGGGGACAGGGGGGATCAGCCCCAGCATTTT. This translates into CASGDRGDQPQHF.

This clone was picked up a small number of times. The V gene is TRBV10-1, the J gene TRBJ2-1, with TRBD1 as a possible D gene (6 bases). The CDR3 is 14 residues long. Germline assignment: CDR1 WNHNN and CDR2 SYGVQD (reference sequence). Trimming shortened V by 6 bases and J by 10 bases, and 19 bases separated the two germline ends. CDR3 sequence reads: CASSPQGSDIEQFF. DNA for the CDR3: TGCGCCAGCAGCCCACAGGGTTCCGACATCGAGCAGTTCTTC.

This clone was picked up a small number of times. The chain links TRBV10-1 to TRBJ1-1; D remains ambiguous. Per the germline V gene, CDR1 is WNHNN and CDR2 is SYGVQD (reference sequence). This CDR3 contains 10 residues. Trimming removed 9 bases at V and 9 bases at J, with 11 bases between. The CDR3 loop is CARTTVQAFF. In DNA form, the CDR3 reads TGCGCCAGGACGACGGTCCAAGCTTTCTTT.

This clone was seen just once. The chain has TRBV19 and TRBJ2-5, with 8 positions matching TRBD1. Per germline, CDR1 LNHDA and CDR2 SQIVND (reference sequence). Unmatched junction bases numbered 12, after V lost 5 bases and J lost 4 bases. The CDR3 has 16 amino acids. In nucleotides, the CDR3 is TGTGCCAGTAGTTACGGGACAGGAGATAAGGGAGAGACCCAGTACTTC. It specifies CASSYGTGDKGETQYF.

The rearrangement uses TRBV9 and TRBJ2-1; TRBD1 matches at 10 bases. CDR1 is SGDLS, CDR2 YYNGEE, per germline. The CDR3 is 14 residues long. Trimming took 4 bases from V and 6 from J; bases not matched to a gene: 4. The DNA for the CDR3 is TGTGCCAGCAGCTCCCGGACAGGGGGCAATGAGCAGTTCTTC. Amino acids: CASSSRTGGNEQFF.

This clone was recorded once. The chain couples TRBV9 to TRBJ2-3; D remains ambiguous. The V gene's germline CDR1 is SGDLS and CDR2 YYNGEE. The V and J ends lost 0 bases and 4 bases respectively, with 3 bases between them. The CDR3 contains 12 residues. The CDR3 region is CASSVDPDTQYF. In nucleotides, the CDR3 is TGTGCCAGCAGCGTAGACCCAGATACGCAGTATTTT.

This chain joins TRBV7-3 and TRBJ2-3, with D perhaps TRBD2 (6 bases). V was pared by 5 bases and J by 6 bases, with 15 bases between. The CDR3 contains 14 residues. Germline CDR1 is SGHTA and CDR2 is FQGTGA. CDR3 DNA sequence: TGTGCCAGCAGCAAATCGTCGGGGGACGATACGCAGTATTTT. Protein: CASSKSSGDDTQYF.

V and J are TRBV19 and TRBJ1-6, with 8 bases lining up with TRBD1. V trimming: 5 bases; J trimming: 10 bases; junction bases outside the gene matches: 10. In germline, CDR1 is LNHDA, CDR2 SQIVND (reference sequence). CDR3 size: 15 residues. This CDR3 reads CASSPMPTGDSPLHF. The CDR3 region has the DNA TGTGCCAGTAGTCCAATGCCGACAGGGGACTCACCCCTCCACTTT. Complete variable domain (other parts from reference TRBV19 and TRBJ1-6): DGGITQSPKYLFRKEGQNVTLSCEQNLNHDAMYWYRQDPGQGLRLIYYSQIVNDFQKGDIAEGYSVSREKKESFPLTVTSAQKNPTAFYLCASSPMPTGDSPLHFGNGTRLTVT.

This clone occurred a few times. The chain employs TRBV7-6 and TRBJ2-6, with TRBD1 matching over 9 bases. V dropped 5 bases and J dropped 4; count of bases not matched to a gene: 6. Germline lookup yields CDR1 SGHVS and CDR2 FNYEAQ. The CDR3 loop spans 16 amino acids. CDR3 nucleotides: TGTGCCAGCAGCGAGGGACAGGGATTAGGGGCCAACGTCCTGACTTTC. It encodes CASSEGQGLGANVLTF.

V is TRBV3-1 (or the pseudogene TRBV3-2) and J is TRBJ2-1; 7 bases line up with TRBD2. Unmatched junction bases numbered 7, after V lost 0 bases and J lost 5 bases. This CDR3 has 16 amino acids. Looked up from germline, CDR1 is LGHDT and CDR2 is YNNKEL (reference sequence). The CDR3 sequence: CASSQDFSGPHNEQFF. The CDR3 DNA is TGTGCCAGCAGCCAAGATTTTAGCGGGCCGCACAATGAGCAGTTCTTC.

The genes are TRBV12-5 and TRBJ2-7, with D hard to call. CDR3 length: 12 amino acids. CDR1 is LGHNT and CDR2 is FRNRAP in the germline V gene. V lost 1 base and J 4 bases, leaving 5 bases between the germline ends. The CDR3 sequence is CASGLGPYEQYF. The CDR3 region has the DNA TGTGCTAGTGGTTTGGGCCCATACGAGCAGTACTTC.

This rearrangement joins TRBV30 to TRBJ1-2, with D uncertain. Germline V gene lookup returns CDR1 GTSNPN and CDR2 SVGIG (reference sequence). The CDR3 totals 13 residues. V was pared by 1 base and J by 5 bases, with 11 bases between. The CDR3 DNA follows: TGTGCCTGGAGTGCAGGCAGATCGTATGGCTACACCTTC. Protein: CAWSAGRSYGYTF. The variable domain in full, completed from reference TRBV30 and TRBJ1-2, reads SQTIHQWPATLVQPVGSPLSLECTVEGTSNPNLYWYRQAAGRGLQLLFYSVGIGQISSEVPQNLSASRPQDRQFILSSKKLLLSDSGFYLCAWSAGRSYGYTFGSGTRLTVV.

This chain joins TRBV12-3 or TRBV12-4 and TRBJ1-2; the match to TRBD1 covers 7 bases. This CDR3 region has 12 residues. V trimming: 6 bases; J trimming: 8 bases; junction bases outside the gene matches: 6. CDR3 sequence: CASSRTGNGYTF. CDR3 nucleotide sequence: TGTGCCAGCAGCCGGACAGGTAACGGCTACACCTTC.

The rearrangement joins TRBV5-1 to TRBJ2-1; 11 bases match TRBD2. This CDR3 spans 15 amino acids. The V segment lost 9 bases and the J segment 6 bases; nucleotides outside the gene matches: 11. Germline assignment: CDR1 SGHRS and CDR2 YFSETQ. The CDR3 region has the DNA TGCGCCACCAACACTACTAGCGGGAGTTTCAATGAGCAGTTCTTC. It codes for CATNTTSGSFNEQFF.

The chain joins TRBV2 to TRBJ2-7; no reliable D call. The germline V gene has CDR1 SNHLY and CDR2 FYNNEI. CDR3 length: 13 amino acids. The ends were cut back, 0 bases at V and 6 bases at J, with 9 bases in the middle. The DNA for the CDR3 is TGTGCCAGCAGTGAAGCGCTTAAATCCGAGCAGTACTTC. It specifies CASSEALKSEQYF.

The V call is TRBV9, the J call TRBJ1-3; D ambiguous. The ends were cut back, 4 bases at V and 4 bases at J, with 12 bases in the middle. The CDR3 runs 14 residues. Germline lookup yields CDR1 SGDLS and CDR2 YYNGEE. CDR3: CASSSRFPGNTIYF. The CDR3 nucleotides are TGTGCCAGCAGCAGTCGGTTTCCCGGAAACACCATATATTTT.